This is a list of T cell receptor beta chains from one sample in a study of beta chain features in type 1 diabetes. TCRdb's table, derived via immunoSEQ multiplex PCR, lists solely in-frame clones and lacks some. Of under 400,000 clones detected, 15% to 20% appear once; the ten largest clones hold approximately 0.046%. The material sequenced was naive CD4+ T cells from blood. The receptors were sampled from a woman younger than 35 in good health. Each CDR3 is given with its conserved first and last residue. The D gene is left open where the match is weak. Clone size appears in some rows only: once, few, many, or a class for an expanded clone.

D gene	J gene	V gene	clone size	CDR3 protein	CDR3 DNA
.	TRBJ1-5	TRBV4-1	.	CASSQGEFGSLVQPQHF	TGCGCCAGCAGCCAAGGAGAATTCGGTAGTTTGGTTCAGCCCCAGCATTTT
.	TRBJ2-3	TRBV7-2	.	CASSLGPLKGTQYF	TGTGCCAGCAGCTTAGGTCCTCTTAAGGGGACGCAGTATTTT
.	TRBJ1-4	TRBV6-5	.	CASSPRRRTNEKLFF	TGTGCCAGCAGTCCCCGACGGAGAACTAATGAAAAACTGTTTTTT
.	TRBJ2-1	TRBV4-2	few	CASSEGTAGGNEQFF	TGTGCCAGCAGCGAAGGGACTGCTGGTGGGAATGAGCAGTTCTTC
TRBD1	TRBJ2-6	TRBV15	few	CATSRDRRGRLSGANVLTF	TGTGCCACCAGCAGAGATCGCAGGGGGCGACTGTCTGGGGCCAACGTCCTGACTTTC
.	TRBJ1-1	TRBV4-2	few	CASSQANRVNTEAFF	TGTGCCAGCAGCCAAGCTAACAGGGTGAACACTGAAGCTTTCTTT
.	TRBJ1-1	TRBV5-1	.	CASSQEGMAEAFF	TGCGCCAGCAGCCAGGAGGGAATGGCTGAAGCTTTCTTT
TRBD1	TRBJ2-2	TRBV5-6	.	CASSLLARGTGELFF	TGTGCCAGCAGCTTGTTGGCCAGGGGGACCGGGGAGCTGTTTTTT
.	TRBJ2-3	TRBV9	.	CASSWRVSTDTQYF	TGTGCCAGCAGCTGGCGGGTGAGCACAGATACGCAGTATTTT
TRBD2	TRBJ2-2	TRBV19	few	CASRRLAGVGGTGELFF	TGTGCCAGTAGGCGCCTAGCGGGAGTCGGGGGCACCGGGGAGCTGTTTTTT
.	TRBJ2-2	TRBV9	.	CASRTGETNTGELFF	TGTGCCAGCCGGACGGGGGAAACGAACACCGGGGAGCTGTTTTTT
.	TRBJ1-6	TRBV7-2	few	CASSLALGAVLAPLHF	TGTGCCAGCAGCTTAGCGCTGGGGGCTGTCCTTGCACCCCTCCACTTT
.	TRBJ1-2	TRBV7-6	few	CASSPASGHYGYTF	TGTGCCAGCAGCCCAGCCTCTGGGCACTATGGCTACACCTTC
TRBD2	TRBJ2-6	TRBV29-1	few	CSVSGGAGANVLTF	TGCAGCGTCTCCGGGGGGGCCGGGGCCAACGTCCTGACTTTC
TRBD1	TRBJ1-1	TRBV19	.	CASIDRGMNTEAFF	TGTGCCAGTATTGACAGGGGGATGAACACTGAAGCTTTCTTT
.	TRBJ2-7	TRBV10-3	few	CAISDSTRAHEQYF	TGTGCCATCAGTGATTCGACCAGGGCCCACGAGCAGTACTTC
TRBD2	TRBJ2-3	TRBV7-9	.	CASSLKGTSGTTDTQYF	TGTGCCAGCAGCTTAAAAGGGACTAGCGGGACCACAGATACGCAGTATTTT
TRBD2	TRBJ2-2	TRBV28	.	CASKNGGYGELFF	TGTGCCAGCAAAAACGGGGGGTACGGGGAGCTGTTTTTT
TRBD2	TRBJ2-5	TRBV2	.	CASSALLAQPYQETQYF	TGTGCCAGCAGTGCCCTACTAGCGCAACCATACCAAGAGACCCAGTACTTC
.	TRBJ1-4	TRBV7-9	few	CASSFSPGGDEKLFF	TGTGCCAGCAGCTTTTCTCCCGGCGGGGATGAAAAACTGTTTTTT
.	TRBJ2-7	TRBV18	few	CASSPSSDNYEQYF	TGTGCCAGCTCACCAAGTAGCGACAACTACGAGCAGTACTTC
.	TRBJ2-6	TRBV5-1	.	CASKDIQSSGANVLTF	TGCGCCAGCAAGGACATTCAGAGCTCTGGGGCCAACGTCCTGACTTTC
.	TRBJ2-5	TRBV30	few	CAWSETGRRETQYF	TGTGCCTGGAGTGAGACAGGCCGTCGGGAGACCCAGTACTTC
.	TRBJ2-7	TRBV29-1	.	CSARLDRVEQYF	TGCAGCGCCCGACTAGATCGTGTCGAGCAGTACTTC
TRBD2	TRBJ2-1	TRBV7-8	few	CASSFRLAESSYNEQFF	TGTGCCAGCAGCTTTCGGCTAGCGGAGAGCTCCTACAATGAGCAGTTCTTC
TRBD1	TRBJ1-2	TRBV27	few	CASSPGGEYGYTF	TGTGCCAGCAGCCCAGGGGGCGAGTATGGCTACACCTTC
TRBD2	TRBJ2-3	TRBV27	.	CASSLSAGTDTQYF	TGTGCCAGCAGTTTGTCAGCGGGAACAGATACGCAGTATTTT
TRBD1	TRBJ1-4	TRBV9	.	CASSKGQGATNEKLFF	TGTGCCAGCAGCAAGGGACAGGGAGCAACTAATGAAAAACTGTTTTTT
.	TRBJ2-2	TRBV5-1	.	CASSLETGPTGELFF	TGCGCCAGCAGCTTAGAGACAGGTCCCACCGGGGAGCTGTTTTTT
TRBD1	TRBJ2-5	TRBV5-1	.	CASSSTGGLETQYF	TGCGCCAGCAGTTCGACAGGGGGCTTGGAGACCCAGTACTTC
.	TRBJ1-1	TRBV7-2	few	CASSDRKGGSEAFF	TGTGCCAGCAGCGACCGAAAGGGAGGGTCTGAAGCTTTCTTT
TRBD1	TRBJ1-1	TRBV5-1	.	CASSPGDSRNEAFF	TGCGCCAGCAGCCCGGGGGACAGCCGGAATGAAGCTTTCTTT
.	TRBJ2-7	TRBV6-5	few	CASSPPGTREQYF	TGTGCCAGCAGTCCCCCGGGGACTCGCGAGCAGTACTTC
TRBD2	TRBJ2-7	TRBV5-1	few	CASSLGLAGAQPTYEQYF	TGCGCCAGCAGCCTAGGACTAGCGGGAGCCCAACCCACCTACGAGCAGTACTTC
.	TRBJ1-2	TRBV23-1	.	CAREDCYTF	TGCGCCAGGGAGGATTGCTACACCTTC
TRBD1	TRBJ1-3	TRBV5-1	.	CASSLDRSHSGNTIYF	TGCGCCAGCAGCCTGGACAGGAGCCACTCTGGAAACACCATATATTTT
.	TRBJ1-4	TRBV30	.	CAWSPRGGPTNEKLFF	TGTGCCTGGAGTCCCCGGGGGGGTCCAACTAATGAAAAACTGTTTTTT
TRBD1	TRBJ1-2	TRBV15	.	CATSRGWRTGVHGYTF	TGTGCCACCAGCAGAGGCTGGAGGACAGGGGTACATGGCTACACCTTC
.	TRBJ2-3	TRBV20-1	.	CSAFRVDTQYF	TGCAGTGCGTTCAGGGTGGATACGCAGTATTTT
.	TRBJ2-1	TRBV15	few	CATSREGRGDEQFF	TGTGCCACCAGCAGGGAGGGCAGGGGGGATGAGCAGTTCTTC
.	TRBJ2-1	TRBV29-1	.	CSVETLTRFNEQFF	TGCAGCGTTGAGACTCTCACTAGGTTTAATGAGCAGTTCTTC
.	TRBJ1-1	TRBV28	.	CASNLRWPDEAFF	TGTGCCAGCAACCTTCGATGGCCTGATGAAGCTTTCTTT
.	TRBJ2-7	TRBV7-2	few	CASSLGRRAGEQYF	TGTGCCAGCAGCTTAGGGAGGAGGGCCGGCGAGCAGTACTTC
TRBD1	TRBJ2-5	TRBV29-1	.	CSVELADRGEETQYF	TGCAGCGTTGAGTTGGCGGACAGGGGTGAGGAGACCCAGTACTTC
TRBD1	TRBJ2-1	TRBV19	.	CASHDRGGEQFF	TGTGCCAGCCACGACAGGGGGGGTGAGCAGTTCTTC
.	TRBJ2-3	TRBV6-5	.	CASSYRRSTDTQYF	TGTGCCAGCAGTTACCGCAGAAGCACAGATACGCAGTATTTT
.	TRBJ2-5	TRBV23-1	.	CASSQGAPNKYQETQYF	TGCGCCAGCAGTCAAGGAGCCCCTAACAAGTACCAAGAGACCCAGTACTTC
.	TRBJ1-1	TRBV7-3	few	CASSLQGSMNTEAFF	TGTGCCAGCAGCTTACAGGGCAGCATGAACACTGAAGCTTTCTTT
.	TRBJ2-3	TRBV29-1	few	CSVERAVGLTDTQYF	TGCAGCGTTGAAAGAGCGGTGGGGTTAACAGATACGCAGTATTTT
.	TRBJ2-3	TRBV4-1	few	CASSQGHITDTQYF	TGCGCCAGCAGCCAAGGGCATATAACAGATACGCAGTATTTT
.	TRBJ2-7	TRBV9	.	CASSLHGGNYEQYF	TGTGCCAGCAGCCTCCATGGAGGGAACTACGAGCAGTACTTC